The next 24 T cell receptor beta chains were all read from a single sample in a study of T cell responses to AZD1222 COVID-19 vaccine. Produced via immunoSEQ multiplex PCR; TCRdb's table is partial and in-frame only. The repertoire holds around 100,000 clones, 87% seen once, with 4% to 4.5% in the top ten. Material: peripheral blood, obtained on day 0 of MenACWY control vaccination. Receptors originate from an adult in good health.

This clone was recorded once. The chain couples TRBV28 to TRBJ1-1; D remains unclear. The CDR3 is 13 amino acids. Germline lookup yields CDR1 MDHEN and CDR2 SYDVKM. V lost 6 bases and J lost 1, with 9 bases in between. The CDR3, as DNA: TGTGCCAGCAGCCCCCGGAAGAACACTGAAGCTTTCTTT. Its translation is CASSPRKNTEAFF.

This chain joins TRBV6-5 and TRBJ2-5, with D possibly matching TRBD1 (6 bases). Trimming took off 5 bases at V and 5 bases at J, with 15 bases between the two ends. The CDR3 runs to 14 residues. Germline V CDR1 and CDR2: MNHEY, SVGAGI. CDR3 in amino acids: CASSRTERGETQYF. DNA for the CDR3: TGTGCCAGCAGTCGGACTGAAAGGGGGGAGACCCAGTACTTC.

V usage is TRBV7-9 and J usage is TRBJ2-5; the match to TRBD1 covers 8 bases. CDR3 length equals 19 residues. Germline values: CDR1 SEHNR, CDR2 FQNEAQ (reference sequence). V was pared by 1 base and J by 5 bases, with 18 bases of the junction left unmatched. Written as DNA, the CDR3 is TGTGCCAGCAGCTTAGTGATCCGCTTAGGACAGGGAGTATCGGAGACCCAGTACTTC. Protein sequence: CASSLVIRLGQGVSETQYF.

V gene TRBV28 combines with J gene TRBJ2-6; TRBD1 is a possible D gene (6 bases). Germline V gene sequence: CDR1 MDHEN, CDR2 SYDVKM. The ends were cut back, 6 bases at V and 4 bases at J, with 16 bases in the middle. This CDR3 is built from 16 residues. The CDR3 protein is CASSPRGGPGANVLTF. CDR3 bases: TGTGCCAGCAGCCCCCGAGGGGGTCCCGGGGCCAACGTCCTGACTTTC.

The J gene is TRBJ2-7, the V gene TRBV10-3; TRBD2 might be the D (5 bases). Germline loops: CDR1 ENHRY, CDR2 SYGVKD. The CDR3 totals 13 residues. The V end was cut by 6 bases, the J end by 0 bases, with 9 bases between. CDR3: CAISGNYSYEQYF. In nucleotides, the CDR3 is TGTGCCATCAGCGGGAACTACTCCTACGAGCAGTACTTC.

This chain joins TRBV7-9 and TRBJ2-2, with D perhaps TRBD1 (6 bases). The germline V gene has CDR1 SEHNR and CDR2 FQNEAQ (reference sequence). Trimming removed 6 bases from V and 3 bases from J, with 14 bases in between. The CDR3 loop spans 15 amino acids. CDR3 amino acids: CASRPDRTYTGELFF. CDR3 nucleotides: TGTGCCAGCAGACCCGACAGGACTTACACCGGGGAGCTGTTTTTT.

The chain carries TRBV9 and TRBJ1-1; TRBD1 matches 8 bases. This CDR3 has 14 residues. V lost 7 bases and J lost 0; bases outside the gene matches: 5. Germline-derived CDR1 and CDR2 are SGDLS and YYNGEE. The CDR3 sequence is CASGRGQVNTEAFF. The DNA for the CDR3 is TGTGCCAGCGGAAGGGGACAGGTGAACACTGAAGCTTTCTTT.

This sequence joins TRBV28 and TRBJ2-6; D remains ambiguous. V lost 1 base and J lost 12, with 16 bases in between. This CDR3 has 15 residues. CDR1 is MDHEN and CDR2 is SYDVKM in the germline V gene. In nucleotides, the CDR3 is TGTGCCAGCAGTTTATCCCTGGGTGCAGTCCGCGTCCTGACTTTC. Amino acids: CASSLSLGAVRVLTF.

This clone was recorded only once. This CDR3 reads CASSLRRWPARGYTF. CDR3 coding DNA: TGTGCCAGCAGCTTGCGGCGGTGGCCCGCACGTGGCTACACCTTC. The J gene is TRBJ1-2, the V gene TRBV7-2; D unclear. The CDR3 length is 15 residues. V was pared by 3 bases and J by 7 bases, with 18 bases between. Germline CDR1 is SGHTA and CDR2 is FQGNSA. The whole variable domain, filled in from reference TRBV7-2 and TRBJ1-2, reads GAGVSQSPSNKVTEKGKDVELRCDPISGHTALYWYRQSLGQGLEFLIYFQGNSAPDKSGLPSDRFSAERTGGSVSTLTIQRTQQEDSAVYLCASSLRRWPARGYTFGSGTRLTVV.

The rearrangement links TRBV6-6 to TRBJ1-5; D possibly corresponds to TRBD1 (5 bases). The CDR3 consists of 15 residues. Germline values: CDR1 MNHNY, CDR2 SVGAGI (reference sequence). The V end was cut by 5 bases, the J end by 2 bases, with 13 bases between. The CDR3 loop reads CASSPRDRRNQPQHF. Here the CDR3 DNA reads TGTGCCAGCAGTCCACGGGACCGCCGCAATCAGCCCCAGCATTTT.

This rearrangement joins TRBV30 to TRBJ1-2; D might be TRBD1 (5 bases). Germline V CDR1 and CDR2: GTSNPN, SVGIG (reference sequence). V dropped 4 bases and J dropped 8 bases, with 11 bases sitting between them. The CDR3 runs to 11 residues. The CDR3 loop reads CAWTGPSGYTF. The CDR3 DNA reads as TGTGCCTGGACAGGGCCCTCGGGCTACACCTTC.

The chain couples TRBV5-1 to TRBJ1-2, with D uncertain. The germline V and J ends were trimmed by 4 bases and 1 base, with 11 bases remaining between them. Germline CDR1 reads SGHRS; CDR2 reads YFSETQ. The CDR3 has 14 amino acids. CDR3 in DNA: TGCGCCAGCAGCCCCTGGACGGATAACTATGGCTACACCTTC. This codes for CASSPWTDNYGYTF.

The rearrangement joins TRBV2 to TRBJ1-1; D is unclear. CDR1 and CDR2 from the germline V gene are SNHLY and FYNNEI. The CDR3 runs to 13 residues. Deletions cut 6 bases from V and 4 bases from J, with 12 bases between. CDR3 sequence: CASRERVGTEAFF. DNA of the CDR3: TGTGCCAGCAGGGAAAGGGTGGGCACTGAAGCTTTCTTT.

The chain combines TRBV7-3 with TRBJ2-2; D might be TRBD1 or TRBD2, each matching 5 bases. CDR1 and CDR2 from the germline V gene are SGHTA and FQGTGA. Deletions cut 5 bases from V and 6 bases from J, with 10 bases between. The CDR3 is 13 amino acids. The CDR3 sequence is CASSPRGAGELFF. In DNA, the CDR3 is TGTGCCAGCAGCCCAAGGGGAGCCGGGGAGCTGTTTTTT.

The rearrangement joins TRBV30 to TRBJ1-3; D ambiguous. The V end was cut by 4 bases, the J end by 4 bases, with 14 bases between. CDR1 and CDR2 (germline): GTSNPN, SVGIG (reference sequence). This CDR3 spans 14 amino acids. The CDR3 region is CAWNRQVTGNTIYF. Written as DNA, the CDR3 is TGTGCCTGGAACCGGCAGGTCACAGGAAACACCATATATTTT.

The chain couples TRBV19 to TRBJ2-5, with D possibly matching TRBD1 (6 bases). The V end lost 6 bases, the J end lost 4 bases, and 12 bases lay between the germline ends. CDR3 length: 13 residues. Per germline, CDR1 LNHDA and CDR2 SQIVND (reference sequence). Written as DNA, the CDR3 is TGTGCCAGTAGCCCCCAAGGGGGAGAGACCCAGTACTTC. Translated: CASSPQGGETQYF.

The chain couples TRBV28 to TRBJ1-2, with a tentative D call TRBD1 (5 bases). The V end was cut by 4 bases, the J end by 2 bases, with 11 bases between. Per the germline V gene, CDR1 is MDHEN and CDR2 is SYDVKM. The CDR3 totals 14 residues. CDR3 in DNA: TGTGCCAGCAGTTGGGACGCGGGGAACTATGGCTACACCTTC. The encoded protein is CASSWDAGNYGYTF.

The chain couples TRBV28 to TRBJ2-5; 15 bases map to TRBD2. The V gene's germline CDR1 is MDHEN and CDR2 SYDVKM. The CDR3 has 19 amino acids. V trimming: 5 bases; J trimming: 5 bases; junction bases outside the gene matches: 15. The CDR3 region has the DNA TGTGCCAGCAGTCCCGGACTAGCGGGAGGGTCGGCCTCTTACGAGACCCAGTACTTC. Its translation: CASSPGLAGGSASYETQYF.

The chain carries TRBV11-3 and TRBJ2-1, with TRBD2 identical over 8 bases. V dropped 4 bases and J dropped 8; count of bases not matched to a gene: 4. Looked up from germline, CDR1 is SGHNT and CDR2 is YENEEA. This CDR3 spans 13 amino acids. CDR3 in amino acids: CASSYTGGYEQFF. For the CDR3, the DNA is TGTGCCAGCAGCTATACGGGGGGGTATGAGCAGTTCTTC.

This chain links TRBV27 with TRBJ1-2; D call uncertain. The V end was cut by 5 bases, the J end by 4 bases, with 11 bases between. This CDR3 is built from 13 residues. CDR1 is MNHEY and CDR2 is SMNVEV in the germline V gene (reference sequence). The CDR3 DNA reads TGTGCCAGCAGTCAAGGTGTAGCCTATGGCTACACCTTC. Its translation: CASSQGVAYGYTF.

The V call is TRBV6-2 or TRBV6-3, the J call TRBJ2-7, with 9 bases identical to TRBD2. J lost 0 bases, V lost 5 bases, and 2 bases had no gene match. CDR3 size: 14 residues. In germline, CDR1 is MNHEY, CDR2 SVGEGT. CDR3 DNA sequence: TGTGCCAGCAGTGGTAGCGGGAGCTCCTACGAGCAGTACTTC. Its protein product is CASSGSGSSYEQYF.

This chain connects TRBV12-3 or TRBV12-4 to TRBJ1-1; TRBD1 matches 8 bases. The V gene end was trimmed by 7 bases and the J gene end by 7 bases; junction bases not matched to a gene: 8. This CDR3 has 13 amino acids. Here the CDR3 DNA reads TGTGCCAGCACCGACAGGGGAATAGGTGAAGCTTTCTTT. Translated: CASTDRGIGEAFF.

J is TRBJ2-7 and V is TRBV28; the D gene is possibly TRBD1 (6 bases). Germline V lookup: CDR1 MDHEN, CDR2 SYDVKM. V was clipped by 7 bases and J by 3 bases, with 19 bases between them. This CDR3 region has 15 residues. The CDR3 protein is CASTPVGAVFYEQYF. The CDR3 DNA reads TGTGCCAGCACCCCAGTGGGGGCGGTATTCTACGAGCAGTACTTC.

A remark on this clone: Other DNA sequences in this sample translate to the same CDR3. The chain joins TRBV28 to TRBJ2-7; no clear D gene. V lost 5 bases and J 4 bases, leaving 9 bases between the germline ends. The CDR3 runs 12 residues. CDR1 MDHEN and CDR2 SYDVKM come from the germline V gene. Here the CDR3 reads CASSLSGYEQYF. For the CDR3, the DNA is TGTGCCAGCAGTCTGTCCGGATACGAGCAGTACTTC.